This T cell receptor beta chain stems from a study of blood T cell repertoires in COVID-19. Overall study: Both acute and convalescent COVID-19 samples were obtained from the United States, Italy and Spain. Sources were T cells, B-cell-depleted T cells, or PBMCs; the material itself was cDNA or gDNA.

In the study's own analysis: Nucleated cell number was recorded as an estimate derived from reference gene primer amplification. Libraries were prepared by immunoSEQ multiplex PCR; TCRdb keeps only in-frame clonotypes and omits some of them. V, J and clone size were drawn from that table, and D and trimming were deduced from the DNA. Of some 74,000 clones in the sample, 83% were seen once. CDR3 length: 13 residues. Germline V gene sequence: CDR1 SNHLY, CDR2 FYNNEI. V lost 4 bases and J 7 bases, leaving 14 bases between the germline ends. The chain is built from TRBV2 and TRBJ2-7, with D perhaps TRBD2 (5 bases). The clonotype originates from an elderly man with acute or convalescent COVID-19. Specimen: peripheral blood. CDR3 nucleotide sequence: TGTGCCAGCAGTGTGTTAGCGAGCTTTGAGCAGTACTTC. Amino acids: CASSVLASFEQYF. Drawing the rest from reference TRBV2 and TRBJ2-7, the complete variable domain is EPEVTQTPSHQVTQMGQEVILRCVPISNHLYFYWYRQILGQKVEFLVSFYNNEISEKSEIFDDQFSVERPDGSNFTLKIRSTKLEDSAMYFCASSVLASFEQYFGPGTRLTVT.